The 24 T cell receptor beta chains presented below share a single source sample, sequenced in a study of blood T cell repertoires in COVID-19. Generated by immunoSEQ multiplex PCR, the TCRdb table keeps only in-frame clones and is missing some. The table has approximately 210,000 clones, 81% seen once. Source material: PBMCs or T cells enriched from blood (not recorded which). These receptors were collected from a woman aged 45-60 years with acute COVID-19.

This chain links TRBV3-1 (or the pseudogene TRBV3-2) with TRBJ2-1; 9 bases match TRBD2. With 4 bases clipped from V and 10 bases from J, the junction kept 5 bases outside the gene matches. Germline V gene sequence: CDR1 LGHDT, CDR2 YNNKEL (reference sequence). CDR3 size: 13 residues. This CDR3 is CASSPAGGEEQFF. The DNA of the CDR3 is TGTGCCAGCAGCCCAGCGGGGGGTGAGGAGCAGTTCTTC.

The chain uses TRBV5-4 and TRBJ1-6; maybe TRBD1 (5 bases). Germline-derived CDR1 and CDR2 are SGHNT and YYREEE (reference sequence). Trimming pared 4 bases from V and 5 bases from J, leaving 10 bases between. There are 14 residues in the CDR3. Here the CDR3 DNA reads TGTGCCAGCAGCGTAGACAGCCATAATTCACCCCTCCACTTT. This encodes CASSVDSHNSPLHF.

The chain is built from TRBV28 and TRBJ1-5; weak D call: TRBD1 (6 bases). From germline, CDR1 is MDHEN and CDR2 SYDVKM. This CDR3 region has 14 residues. Trimming removed 0 bases from V and 4 bases from J, with 7 bases in between. DNA of the CDR3: TGTGCCAGCAGTTTATGGGACAGAAATCAGCCCCAGCATTTT. Encoded protein: CASSLWDRNQPQHF.

The CDR3 reads CASKITGTANTEAFF. The CDR3, as DNA: TGTGCCAGCAAGATCACCGGGACAGCGAACACTGAAGCTTTCTTT. This rearrangement joins TRBV6-4 to TRBJ1-1, with TRBD1 matching over 7 bases. There are 15 residues in the CDR3. With V trimmed by 7 bases and J by 1 base, 9 bases remained unmatched. From germline, CDR1 is MRHNA and CDR2 SNTAGT.

The V call is TRBV2, the J call TRBJ2-1; 16 bases match TRBD2. CDR3 length: 14 amino acids. The trim removed 6 bases at V and 10 bases at J, leaving 3 bases unmatched. Germline V CDR1 and CDR2: SNHLY, FYNNEI. The CDR3 bases are TGTGCCAGCAGCGGGGGACTAGCGGGAGGGGAGCAGTTCTTC. Translation: CASSGGLAGGEQFF. Drawing the rest from reference TRBV2 and TRBJ2-1, the complete variable domain is EPEVTQTPSHQVTQMGQEVILRCVPISNHLYFYWYRQILGQKVEFLVSFYNNEISEKSEIFDDQFSVERPDGSNFTLKIRSTKLEDSAMYFCASSGGLAGGEQFFGPGTRLTVL.

The chain has TRBV7-2 and TRBJ2-1, with 9 bases fitting TRBD2. Trimming took 7 bases from V and 0 from J; bases not matched to a gene: 10. The CDR3 is 17 residues long. Per the germline V gene, CDR1 is SGHTA and CDR2 is FQGNSA. The CDR3 DNA sequence: TGTGCCAGCACCTCACGACTAGCGGCCTACTCCTACAATGAGCAGTTCTTC. Protein product: CASTSRLAAYSYNEQFF.

This chain connects TRBV19 to TRBJ2-5; 8 bases fit TRBD2. This CDR3 spans 16 amino acids. Trimming took 3 bases from V and 1 from J; bases not matched to a gene: 7. Per germline, CDR1 LNHDA and CDR2 SQIVND (reference sequence). This chain's CDR3 is CASSIRVAGLQETQYF. The DNA of the CDR3 is TGTGCCAGTAGTATTCGGGTAGCGGGACTCCAAGAGACCCAGTACTTC.

V usage is TRBV7-2 and J usage is TRBJ2-3; 8 bases line up with TRBD2. CDR1 is SGHTA and CDR2 is FQGNSA in the germline V gene. V lost 5 bases, J lost 0 bases, and 7 bases stayed unmatched. The CDR3 length is 16 residues. This CDR3 is CASSPRAGGSTDTQYF. In DNA form, the CDR3 reads TGTGCCAGCAGCCCAAGGGCGGGAGGAAGCACAGATACGCAGTATTTT.

This chain joins TRBV7-2 and TRBJ2-3, with 8 positions matching TRBD1. Per germline, CDR1 SGHTA and CDR2 FQGNSA. This CDR3 spans 18 amino acids. The V segment lost 1 base and the J segment 2 bases; nucleotides outside the gene matches: 11. CDR3 DNA sequence: TGTGCCAGCAGCTTAGTCATTCTCGGGACAGGATCCACAGATACGCAGTATTTT. Residues: CASSLVILGTGSTDTQYF.

The chain uses TRBV4-1 and TRBJ1-3; D uncertain. This CDR3 comprises 15 residues. Trimming shortened V by 6 bases and J by 0 bases, and 12 bases separated the two germline ends. Germline CDR1 reads MGHRA; CDR2 reads YSYEKL. The DNA for the CDR3 is TGCGCCAGCAGTCTGTCGCCTAACTCTGGAAACACCATATATTTT. As protein: CASSLSPNSGNTIYF.

The chain carries TRBV19 and TRBJ1-1, with D possibly TRBD1 on 6 matching bases. Germline loops: CDR1 LNHDA, CDR2 SQIVND (reference sequence). The ends were cut back, 6 bases at V and 5 bases at J, with 16 bases in the middle. This CDR3 has 14 amino acids. The CDR3 spells CASSPTGRRTEAFF. The CDR3, as DNA: TGTGCCAGTAGCCCCACAGGGCGGAGGACTGAAGCTTTCTTT.

This sequence joins TRBV28 and TRBJ2-7; 13 bases match TRBD2. There are 16 residues in the CDR3. Germline V lookup: CDR1 MDHEN, CDR2 SYDVKM. V trimming: 5 bases; J trimming: 5 bases; junction bases outside the gene matches: 9. The CDR3 loop is CASSIPTSGRAHEQYF. The CDR3 nucleotides are TGTGCCAGCAGTATCCCAACTAGCGGGAGGGCCCACGAGCAGTACTTC.

The CDR3 region has the DNA TGTGCCAGCAGCTTGGCCGGGACAGGGGTCCAAGAGACCCAGTACTTC. Residues: CASSLAGTGVQETQYF. V gene TRBV7-8 combines with J gene TRBJ2-5; 10 bases agree with TRBD1. Germline CDR1 and CDR2: SGHVS and FQNEAQ. The CDR3 runs 16 residues. V dropped 3 bases and J dropped 1; count of bases not matched to a gene: 5.

As concerns this clone: Other DNA sequences from this sample encode an identical CDR3 as well. The chain recombines TRBV5-1 with TRBJ2-5; TRBD2 matches at 7 bases. The V gene end was trimmed by 4 bases and the J gene end by 2 bases; junction bases not matched to a gene: 5. The CDR3 has 14 amino acids. Germline V gene lookup returns CDR1 SGHRS and CDR2 YFSETQ. The CDR3 sequence is CASSPGREQETQYF. CDR3 in DNA: TGCGCCAGCAGCCCAGGGCGGGAGCAAGAGACCCAGTACTTC.

The V gene is TRBV28, the J gene TRBJ1-2; D gene ambiguous. This CDR3 spans 12 amino acids. Trimming cost V 2 bases and J 7 bases, with 8 bases left between them. The V gene's germline CDR1 is MDHEN and CDR2 SYDVKM. CDR3 bases: TGTGCCAGCAGTTTAACGACTACTGGCTACACCTTC. Amino acids: CASSLTTTGYTF.

The rearrangement uses TRBV27 and TRBJ2-3; 15 bases align to TRBD2. This CDR3 has 22 residues. Germline CDR1 MNHEY, CDR2 SMNVEV (reference sequence). After removal of 1 base from V and 9 bases from J, the junction contained 23 bases not matched to a gene. CDR3 DNA: TGTGCCAGCAGTTTATTTAAGGGGACTAGCGGGGGGACCGGCTTCATTTTGGGAACGCAGTATTTT. Translated, it gives CASSLFKGTSGGTGFILGTQYF.

Concerning this clone: The junction differs from germline at one of its ends, possibly a read error. The chain carries TRBV7-9 and TRBJ1-2, with D perhaps matching TRBD1 (5 bases). The CDR3 is made up of 12 amino acids. Germline loops: CDR1 SEHNR, CDR2 FQNEAQ (reference sequence). The CDR3 is CASSRDSTPSEF. CDR3 DNA sequence: TGTGCCAGCAGTAGGGACTCCACGCCGTCAGAATTC. Full variable domain (rest looked up from reference TRBV7-9 and TRBJ1-2): DTGVSQNPRHKITKRGQNVTFRCDPISEHNRLYWYRQTLGQGPEFLTYFQNEAQLEKSRLLSDRFSAERPKGSFSTLEIQRTEQGDSAMYLCASSRDSTPSEFGSGTRLTVV.

For this clone: The same CDR3 arises from other DNA sequences in this sample as well. This rearrangement joins TRBV3-1 (or the pseudogene TRBV3-2) to TRBJ2-7; D ambiguous. V was clipped by 3 bases and J by 3 bases, with 12 bases between them. Germline V gene data show CDR1 as LGHDT and CDR2 as YNNKEL (reference sequence). This CDR3 contains 14 residues. The CDR3 here is CASSQAPGNYEQYF. As DNA, the CDR3 is TGTGCCAGCAGCCAGGCCCCAGGAAACTACGAGCAGTACTTC.

This rearrangement joins TRBV3-1 (or the pseudogene TRBV3-2) to TRBJ1-4; D possibly corresponds to TRBD1 (6 bases). Germline CDR1 LGHDT, CDR2 YNNKEL (reference sequence). V lost 0 bases, J lost 3 bases, and 20 bases lay in between. The length of the CDR3 is 19 residues. The CDR3, as DNA: TGTGCCAGCAGCCAAGATCACTCAGGACAGAACAAATCTAATGAAAAACTGTTTTTT. Protein: CASSQDHSGQNKSNEKLFF.

The gene calls are TRBV7-9 and TRBJ2-1; 9 nucleotides agree with TRBD1. This CDR3 is 15 amino acids long. The trim removed 2 bases at V and 5 bases at J, leaving 4 bases unmatched. The germline CDR1 and CDR2 sequences are SEHNR and FQNEAQ (reference sequence). CDR3 DNA: TGTGCCAGCAGCTTAACAGGGGGCCGTGACAATGAGCAGTTCTTC. It is translated as CASSLTGGRDNEQFF.

The chain recombines TRBV24-1 with TRBJ2-2; D possibly corresponds to TRBD2 (6 bases). CDR1 and CDR2 from the germline V gene are KGHDR and SFDVKD. The V gene lost 4 bases and the J gene lost 6 bases, with 17 bases spanning the gap. The CDR3 has 16 amino acids. The CDR3 DNA is TGTGCCACCAGTGACACGGGACTGTTTAGGGCCGGGGAGCTGTTTTTT. Its translation is CATSDTGLFRAGELFF.

The chain employs TRBV4-1 and TRBJ1-2; 8 nucleotides line up with TRBD1. The CDR3 length is 17 residues. The junction had 14 bases not matched to a gene; V was cut back by 1 base and J by 7 bases. Germline V gene data show CDR1 as MGHRA and CDR2 as YSYEKL. The CDR3 DNA sequence: TGCGCCAGCAGCCAAGGACTACGAACGGGACAGGAGTTTGGCTACACCTTC. This gives the protein CASSQGLRTGQEFGYTF.

V usage is TRBV5-4 and J usage is TRBJ1-6; 9 bases are a match to TRBD1. Germline V gene data show CDR1 as SGHNT and CDR2 as YYREEE (reference sequence). Losses at the gene ends were 7 bases for V and 4 bases for J; bases not matched to a gene: 9. This CDR3 is built from 16 residues. The CDR3 DNA sequence: TGTGCCAGCCCAGGTGGGACAGGGACATATAATTCACCCCTCCACTTT. Translated, it gives CASPGGTGTYNSPLHF.

The chain employs TRBV28 and TRBJ2-7, with D hard to call. The CDR3 contains 13 residues. Germline loops: CDR1 MDHEN, CDR2 SYDVKM. Trimming took 3 bases from V and 4 from J, leaving 10 bases between them. CDR3 bases: TGTGCCAGCAGTTTTTTACAGCCATACGAGCAGTACTTC. Encoded protein: CASSFLQPYEQYF. The full variable domain, rest sourced from reference TRBV28 and TRBJ2-7, is DVKVTQSSRYLVKRTGEKVFLECVQDMDHENMFWYRQDPGLGLRLIYFSYDVKMKEKGDIPEGYSVSREKKERFSLILESASTNQTSMYLCASSFLQPYEQYFGPGTRLTVT.